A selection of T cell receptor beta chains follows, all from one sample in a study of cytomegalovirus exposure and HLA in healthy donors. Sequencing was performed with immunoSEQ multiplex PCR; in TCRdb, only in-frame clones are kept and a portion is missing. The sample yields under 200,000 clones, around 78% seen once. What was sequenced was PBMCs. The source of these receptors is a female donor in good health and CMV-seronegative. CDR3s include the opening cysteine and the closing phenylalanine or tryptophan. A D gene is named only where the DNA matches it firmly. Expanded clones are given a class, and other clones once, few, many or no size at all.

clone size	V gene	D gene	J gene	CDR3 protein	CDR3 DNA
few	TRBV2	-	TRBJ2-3	CASSLPRSDTQYF	TGTGCCAGCAGTCTGCCTAGGTCAGACACGCAGTATTTT
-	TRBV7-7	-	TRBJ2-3	CAIHLQGTDTQYF	TGTGCTATCCATTTACAGGGCACAGATACGCAGTATTTT
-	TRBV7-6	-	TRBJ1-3	CASSFTTGTSGNTIYF	TGTGCCAGCAGCTTTACAACAGGGACCTCTGGAAACACCATATATTTT
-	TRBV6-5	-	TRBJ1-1	CASSYPGGTEAFF	TGTGCCAGCAGTTACCCGGGGGGGACTGAAGCTTTCTTT
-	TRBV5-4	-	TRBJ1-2	CASSRQGGGYTF	TGTGCCAGCAGTAGACAAGGGGGTGGCTACACCTTC
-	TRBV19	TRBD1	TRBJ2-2	CASRPRTGAGELFF	TGTGCCAGTAGACCGAGGACAGGGGCCGGGGAGCTGTTTTTT
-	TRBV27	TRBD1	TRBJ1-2	CASSLSGDRFGYTF	TGTGCCAGCAGTTTATCCGGGGACAGATTCGGCTACACCTTC
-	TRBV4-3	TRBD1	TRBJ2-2	CASSYDFWDRGSRELFF	TGCGCCAGCAGCTACGACTTTTGGGACAGGGGTAGCCGGGAGCTGTTTTTT
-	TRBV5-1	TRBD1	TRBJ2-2	CASSDPGQTNTGELFF	TGCGCCAGCTCCGACCCGGGACAGACAAACACCGGGGAGCTGTTTTTT
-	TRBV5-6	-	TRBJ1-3	CASSLGGSGNTIYF	TGTGCCAGCAGCTTGGGAGGGTCTGGAAACACCATATATTTT
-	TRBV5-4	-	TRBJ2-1	CASSRTDGEQFF	TGTGCCAGCAGCCGGACAGACGGGGAGCAGTTCTTC
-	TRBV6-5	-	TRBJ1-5	CASSPGERSNQPQHF	TGTGCCAGCAGCCCTGGGGAGAGGAGCAATCAGCCCCAGCATTTT
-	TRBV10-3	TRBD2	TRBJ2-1	CAISDLGTSVNEQFF	TGTGCCATCAGTGACCTCGGGACTAGCGTCAATGAGCAGTTCTTC
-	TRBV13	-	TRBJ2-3	CASSLPTEIPDTQYF	TGTGCCAGCAGCCTCCCCACCGAGATTCCAGATACGCAGTATTTT
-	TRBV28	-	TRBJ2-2	CATRSSSKNTGELFF	TGTGCCACCCGTAGCAGCTCAAAGAACACCGGGGAGCTGTTTTTT
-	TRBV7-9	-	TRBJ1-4	CASSHPSGATNEKLFF	TGTGCCAGCAGCCATCCCAGTGGAGCAACTAATGAAAAACTGTTTTTT
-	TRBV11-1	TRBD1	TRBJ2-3	CASSSIGAGGAGTDTQYF	TGTGCCAGCAGCTCCATTGGGGCAGGGGGCGCTGGGACAGATACGCAGTATTTT
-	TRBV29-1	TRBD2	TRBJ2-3	CSAGGASGRADTQYF	TGCAGCGCGGGGGGGGCTAGCGGGAGAGCAGATACGCAGTATTTT
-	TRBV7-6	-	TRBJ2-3	CASSLVVLRSDTQYF	TGTGCCAGCAGCTTAGTTGTACTTCGGTCAGATACGCAGTATTTT
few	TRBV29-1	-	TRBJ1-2	CSVGDSQYGYTF	TGCAGCGTTGGCGACAGTCAGTATGGCTACACCTTC
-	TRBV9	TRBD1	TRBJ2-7	CAAWGQGAGEQYF	TGTGCTGCCTGGGGACAGGGGGCGGGCGAGCAGTACTTC
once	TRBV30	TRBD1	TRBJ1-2	CAWNLGQGTLF	TGTGCCTGGAACCTCGGACAGGGGACCCTCTTC
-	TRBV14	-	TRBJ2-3	CASSHQRRGPTDTQYF	TGTGCCAGCAGCCACCAACGGCGGGGCCCCACAGATACGCAGTATTTT
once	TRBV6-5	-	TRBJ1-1	CASRSRENTEAFF	TGTGCCAGCAGGAGCAGGGAGAACACTGAAGCTTTCTTT
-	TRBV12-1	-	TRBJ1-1	CAGSFLRMNTEAFF	TGTGCCGGCAGCTTCCTCCGTATGAACACTGAAGCTTTCTTT
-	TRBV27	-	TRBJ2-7	CASSLPNREQYF	TGTGCCAGCAGTTTGCCCAACAGGGAGCAGTACTTC
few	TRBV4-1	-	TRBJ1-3	CASSHGQTGNTIYF	TGCGCCAGCAGCCACGGACAGACCGGAAACACCATATATTTT
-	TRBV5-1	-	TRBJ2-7	CASSGTQGPRHEQYF	TGCGCCAGCAGCGGTACTCAGGGCCCCCGGCACGAGCAGTACTTC
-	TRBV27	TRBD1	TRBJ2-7	CASSSPARDRGHEQYF	TGTGCCAGCAGTTCCCCTGCCCGGGACAGGGGCCACGAGCAGTACTTC
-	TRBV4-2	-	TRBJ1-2	CASSQVDSTYGYTF	TGTGCCAGCAGCCAAGTAGACAGCACCTATGGCTACACCTTC
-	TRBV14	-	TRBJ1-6	CASSQEGRGWRSPLHF	TGTGCCAGCAGCCAAGAGGGCAGGGGCTGGCGGTCACCCCTCCACTTT